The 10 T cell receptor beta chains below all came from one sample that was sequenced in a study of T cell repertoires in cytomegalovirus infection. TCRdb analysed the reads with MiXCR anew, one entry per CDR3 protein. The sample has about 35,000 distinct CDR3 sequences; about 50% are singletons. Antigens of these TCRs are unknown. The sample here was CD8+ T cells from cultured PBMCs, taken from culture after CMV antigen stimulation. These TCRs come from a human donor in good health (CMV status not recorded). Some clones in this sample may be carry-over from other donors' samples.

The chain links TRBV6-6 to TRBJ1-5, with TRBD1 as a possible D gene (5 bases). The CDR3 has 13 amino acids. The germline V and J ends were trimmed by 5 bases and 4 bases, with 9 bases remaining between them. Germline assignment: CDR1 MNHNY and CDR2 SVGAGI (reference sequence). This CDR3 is CASSPGVNQPQHF. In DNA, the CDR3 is TGTGCCAGCAGTCCGGGGGTAAATCAGCCCCAGCATTTT.

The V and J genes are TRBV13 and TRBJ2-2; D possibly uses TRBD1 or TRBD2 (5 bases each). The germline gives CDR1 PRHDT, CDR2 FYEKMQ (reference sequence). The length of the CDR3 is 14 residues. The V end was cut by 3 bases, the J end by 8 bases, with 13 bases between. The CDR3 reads CASSLLWGPGELFF. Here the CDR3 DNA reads TGTGCCAGCAGCTTGTTGTGGGGACCAGGGGAGCTGTTTTTT.

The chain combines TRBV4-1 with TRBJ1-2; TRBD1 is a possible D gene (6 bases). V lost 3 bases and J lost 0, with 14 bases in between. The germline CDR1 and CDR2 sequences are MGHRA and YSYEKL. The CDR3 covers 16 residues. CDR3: CASSHPMTGPNYGYTF. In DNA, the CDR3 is TGCGCCAGCAGCCATCCTATGACAGGCCCTAACTATGGCTACACCTTC.

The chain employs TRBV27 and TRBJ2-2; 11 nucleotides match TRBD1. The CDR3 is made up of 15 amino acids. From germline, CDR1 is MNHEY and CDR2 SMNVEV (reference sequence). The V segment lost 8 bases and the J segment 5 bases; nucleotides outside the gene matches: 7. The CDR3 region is CASGAGTGGTGELFF. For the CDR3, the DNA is TGTGCCAGCGGCGCCGGGACAGGGGGTACCGGGGAGCTGTTTTTT.

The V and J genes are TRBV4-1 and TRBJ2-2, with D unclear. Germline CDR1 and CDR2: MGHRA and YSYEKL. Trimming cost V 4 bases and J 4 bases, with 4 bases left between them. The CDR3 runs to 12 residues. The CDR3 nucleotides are TGCGCCAGCAGCCTTTTCACCGGGGAGCTGTTTTTT. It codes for CASSLFTGELFF.

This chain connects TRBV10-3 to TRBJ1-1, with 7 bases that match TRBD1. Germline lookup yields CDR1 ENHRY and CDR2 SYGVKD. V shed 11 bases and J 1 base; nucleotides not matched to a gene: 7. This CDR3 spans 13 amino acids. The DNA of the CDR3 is TGTGCCGTCCGACAGGGTACGAACACTGAAGCTTTCTTT. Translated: CAVRQGTNTEAFF.

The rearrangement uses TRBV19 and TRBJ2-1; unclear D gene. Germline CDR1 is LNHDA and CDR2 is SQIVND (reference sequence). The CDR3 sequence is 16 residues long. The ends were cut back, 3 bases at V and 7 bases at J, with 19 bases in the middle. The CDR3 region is CASSINRVGLPNEQFF. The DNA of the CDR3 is TGTGCCAGTAGTATTAATCGTGTGGGTCTACCGAATGAGCAGTTCTTC. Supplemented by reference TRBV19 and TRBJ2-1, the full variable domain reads DGGITQSPKYLFRKEGQNVTLSCEQNLNHDAMYWYRQDPGQGLRLIYYSQIVNDFQKGDIAEGYSVSREKKESFPLTVTSAQKNPTAFYLCASSINRVGLPNEQFFGPGTRLTVL.

CDR3 loop: CSAGTGGFHNEQFF. The CDR3 region has the DNA TGCAGTGCTGGGACAGGGGGCTTCCACAATGAGCAGTTCTTC. V and J are TRBV20-1 and TRBJ2-1; TRBD1 matches 12 bases. Germline loops: CDR1 DFQATT, CDR2 SNEGSKA (reference sequence). This CDR3 is 14 amino acids long. V shed 5 bases, J shed 5 bases, and the junction held 4 bases outside the gene matches.

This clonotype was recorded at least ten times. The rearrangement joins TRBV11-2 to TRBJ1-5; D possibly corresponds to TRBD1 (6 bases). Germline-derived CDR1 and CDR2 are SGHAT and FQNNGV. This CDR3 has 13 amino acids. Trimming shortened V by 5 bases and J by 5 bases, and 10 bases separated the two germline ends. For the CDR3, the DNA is TGTGCCAGCAGCCTAGGACAGTATCAGCCCCAGCATTTT. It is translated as CASSLGQYQPQHF. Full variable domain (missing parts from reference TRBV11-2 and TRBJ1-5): EAGVAQSPRYKIIEKRQSVAFWCNPISGHATLYWYQQILGQGPKLLIQFQNNGVVDDSQLPKDRFSAERLKGVDSTLKIQPAKLEDSAVYLCASSLGQYQPQHFGDGTRLSIL.

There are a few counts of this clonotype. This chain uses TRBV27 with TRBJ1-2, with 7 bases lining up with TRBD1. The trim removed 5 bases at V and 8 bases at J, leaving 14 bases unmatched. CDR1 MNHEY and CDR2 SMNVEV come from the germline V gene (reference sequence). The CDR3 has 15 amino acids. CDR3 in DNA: TGTGCCAGCAGTGTACAGGGCAGGGGGTCGTCGGGCTACACCTTC. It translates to CASSVQGRGSSGYTF.